This TCR beta chain was obtained from a study of OX40 agonist ivuxolimab in advanced cancers. Study in general: Ivuxolimab was administered intravenously to patients at 0.01 to 10 mg/kg every 2 weeks. Patients were roughly 83% male with ages roughly 23 to 85, mean 60. Participants could have had prior anti-PD-1, anti-PD-L1 or anti-CTLA-4 therapy, and about 40% had some.

The repertoire was sequenced with immunoSEQ multiplex PCR; TCRdb's copy has only in-frame clones and lacks some. In the table there are about 20,000 clones, around four fifths of which are singletons. The germline gives CDR1 SGHVS, CDR2 FQNEAQ. The CDR3 consists of 12 residues. The ends lost 4 bases at V and 15 bases at J; junction bases unmatched: 9. Notes on the study in general: Patients with a partial response at 0.1-3.0 mg/kg had among the lowest clonal expansion.

Concerning this clone itself: Its antigen is not known.

J is TRBJ2-1 and V is TRBV7-8; 7 nucleotides agree with TRBD2. Sequencing used CD4+ or CD8+ T cells sorted from blood, obtained in a trial of the OX40 agonist ivuxolimab. The clonotype was recovered from an adult with an advanced solid tumor such as melanoma, head and neck, liver or kidney cancer. The CDR3 DNA is TGTGCCAGCAGCTCCCCCGGCGGGAGCCTGTTCTTC. Translated, it gives CASSSPGGSLFF. The whole variable domain, filled in from reference TRBV7-8 and TRBJ2-1, reads GAGVSQSPRYKVAKRGQDVALRCDPISGHVSLFWYQQALGQGPEFLTYFQNEAQLDKSGLPSDRFFAERPEGSVSTLKIQRTQQEDSAVYLCASSSPGGSLFFGPGTRLTVL.